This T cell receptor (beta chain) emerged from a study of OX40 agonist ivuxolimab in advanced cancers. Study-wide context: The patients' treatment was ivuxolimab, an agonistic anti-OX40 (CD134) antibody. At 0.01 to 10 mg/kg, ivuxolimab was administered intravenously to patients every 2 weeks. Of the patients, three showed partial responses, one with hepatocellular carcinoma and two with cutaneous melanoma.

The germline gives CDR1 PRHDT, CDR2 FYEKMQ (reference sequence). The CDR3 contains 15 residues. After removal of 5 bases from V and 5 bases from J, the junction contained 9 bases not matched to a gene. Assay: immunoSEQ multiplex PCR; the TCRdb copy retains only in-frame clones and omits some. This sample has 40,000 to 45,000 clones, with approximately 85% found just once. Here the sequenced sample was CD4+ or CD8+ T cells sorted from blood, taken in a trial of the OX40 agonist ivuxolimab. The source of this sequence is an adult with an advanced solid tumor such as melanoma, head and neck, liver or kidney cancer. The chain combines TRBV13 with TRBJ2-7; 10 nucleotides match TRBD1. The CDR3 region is CASSRSGQGLNEQYF. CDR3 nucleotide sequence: TGTGCCAGCAGCCGCTCGGGACAGGGGCTAAACGAGCAGTACTTC. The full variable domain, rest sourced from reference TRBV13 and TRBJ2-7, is AAGVIQSPRHLIKEKRETATLKCYPIPRHDTVYWYQQGPGQDPQFLISFYEKMQSDKGSIPDRFSAQQFSDYHSELNMSSLELGDSALYFCASSRSGQGLNEQYFGPGTRLTVT.